This T cell receptor (beta chain) comes out of a study of T cell responses to AZD1222 COVID-19 vaccine. Study information: Second-dose intervals near 4 or 12 weeks were combined.

Unmatched junction bases numbered 9, after V lost 1 base and J lost 10 bases. The CDR3 runs 15 residues. Germline V gives CDR1 SNHLY, CDR2 FYNNEI. With regard to this clone: Its cognate antigen is unknown.

Study-wide points: Repertoire sampling occurred only after the peak T cell response. Spike-specific TCR breadth and depth rose after two AZD1222 doses.

The data were produced by immunoSEQ multiplex PCR, yet TCRdb's version contains in-frame clones alone and is incomplete. The table records over 130,000 clones, about 92% of them present only once. Sample: peripheral blood, taken on day 0 of AZD1222 vaccination. The chain recombines TRBV2 with TRBJ2-1, with 8 bases matching TRBD2. The sequence was collected from an adult in good health. In nucleotides, the CDR3 is TGTGCCAGCAGTGAAGGCGGGACTAGGGCAGGGGAGCAGTTCTTC. As protein: CASSEGGTRAGEQFF.